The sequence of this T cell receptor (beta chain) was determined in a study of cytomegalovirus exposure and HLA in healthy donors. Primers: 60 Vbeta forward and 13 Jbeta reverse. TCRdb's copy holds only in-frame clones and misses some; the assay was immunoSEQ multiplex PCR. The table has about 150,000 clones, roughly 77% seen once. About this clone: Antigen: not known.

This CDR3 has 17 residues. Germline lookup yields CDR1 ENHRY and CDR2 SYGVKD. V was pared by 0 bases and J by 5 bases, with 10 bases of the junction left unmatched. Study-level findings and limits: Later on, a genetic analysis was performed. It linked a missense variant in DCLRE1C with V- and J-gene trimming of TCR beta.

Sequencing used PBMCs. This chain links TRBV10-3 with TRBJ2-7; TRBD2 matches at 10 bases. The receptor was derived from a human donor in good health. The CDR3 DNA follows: TGTGCCATCAGTGAGTCGGGAAGGCTAGCGGGAGTGCACGAGCAGTACTTC. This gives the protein CAISESGRLAGVHEQYF.